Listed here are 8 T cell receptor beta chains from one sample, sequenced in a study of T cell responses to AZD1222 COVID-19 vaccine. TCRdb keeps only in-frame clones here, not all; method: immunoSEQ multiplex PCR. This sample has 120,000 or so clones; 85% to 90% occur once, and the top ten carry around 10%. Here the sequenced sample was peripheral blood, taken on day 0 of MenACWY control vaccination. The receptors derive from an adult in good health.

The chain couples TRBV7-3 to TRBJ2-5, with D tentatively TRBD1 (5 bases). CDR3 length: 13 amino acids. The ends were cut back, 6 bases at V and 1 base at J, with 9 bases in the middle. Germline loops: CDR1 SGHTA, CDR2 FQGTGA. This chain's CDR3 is CASSQGSQETQYF. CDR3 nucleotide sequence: TGTGCCAGCAGTCAGGGATCCCAAGAGACCCAGTACTTC.

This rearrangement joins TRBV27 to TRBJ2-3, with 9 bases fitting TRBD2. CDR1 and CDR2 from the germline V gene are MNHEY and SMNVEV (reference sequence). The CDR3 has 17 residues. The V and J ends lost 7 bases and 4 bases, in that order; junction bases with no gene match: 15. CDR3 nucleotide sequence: TGTGCCAGCACCGGTGGCTCCCTAGCGGGACGGGCAGATACGCAGTATTTT. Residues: CASTGGSLAGRADTQYF.

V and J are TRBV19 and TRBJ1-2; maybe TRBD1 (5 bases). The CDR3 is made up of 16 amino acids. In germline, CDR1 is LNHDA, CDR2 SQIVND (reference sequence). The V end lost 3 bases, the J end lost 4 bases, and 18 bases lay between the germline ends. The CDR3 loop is CASSIRGRGRGYGYTF. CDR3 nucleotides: TGTGCCAGTAGTATTAGAGGAAGGGGACGAGGCTATGGCTACACCTTC.

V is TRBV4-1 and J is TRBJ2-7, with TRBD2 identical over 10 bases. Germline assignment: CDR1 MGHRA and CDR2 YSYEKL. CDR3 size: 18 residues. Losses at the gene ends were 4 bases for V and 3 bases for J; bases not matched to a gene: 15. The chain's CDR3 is CASSLDSPSSSGSYEQYF. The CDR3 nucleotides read TGCGCCAGCAGCCTCGACTCCCCTTCCTCTAGCGGGAGCTACGAGCAGTACTTC.

CDR3 coding DNA: TGTGCCAGCAGCCAGCGAGCCTCTGGAAACACCATATATTTT. This sequence encodes CASSQRASGNTIYF. The rearrangement joins TRBV3-1 (or the pseudogene TRBV3-2) to TRBJ1-3, with D unresolved. This CDR3 contains 14 residues. Germline V gene data show CDR1 as LGHDT and CDR2 as YNNKEL (reference sequence). Deletions cut 3 bases from V and 0 bases from J, with 6 bases between.

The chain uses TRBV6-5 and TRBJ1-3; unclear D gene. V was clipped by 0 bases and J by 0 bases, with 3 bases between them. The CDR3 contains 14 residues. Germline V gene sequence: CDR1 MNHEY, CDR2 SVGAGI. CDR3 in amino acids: CASSYSLSGNTIYF. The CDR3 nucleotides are TGTGCCAGCAGTTACTCCCTCTCTGGAAACACCATATATTTT.

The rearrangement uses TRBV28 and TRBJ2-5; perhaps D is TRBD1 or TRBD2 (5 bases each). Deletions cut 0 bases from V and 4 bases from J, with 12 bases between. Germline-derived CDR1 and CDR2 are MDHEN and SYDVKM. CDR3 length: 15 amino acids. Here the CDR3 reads CASSLWGERRETQYF. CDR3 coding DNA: TGTGCCAGCAGTTTATGGGGGGAGCGACGAGAGACCCAGTACTTC.

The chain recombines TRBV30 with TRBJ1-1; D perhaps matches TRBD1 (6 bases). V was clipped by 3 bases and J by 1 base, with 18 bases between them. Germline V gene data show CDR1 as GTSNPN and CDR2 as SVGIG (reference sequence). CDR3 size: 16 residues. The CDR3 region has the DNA TGTGCCTGGAGAAGAAACTCACAGGGAAGGAACACTGAAGCTTTCTTT. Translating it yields CAWRRNSQGRNTEAFF.